Shown below are 25 T cell receptor beta chains from a single sample sequenced in a study of blood T cell repertoires in COVID-19. Method: immunoSEQ multiplex PCR; TCRdb's copy keeps in-frame clones and lacks some. The sample consists of hundreds of thousands of clones, around nine tenths of them appearing once. Sequencing was performed on PBMCs or T cells enriched from blood (not recorded which). These receptors were taken from a woman in her thirties or forties who had recovered from COVID-19.

This sequence joins TRBV19 and TRBJ2-3; possible D gene TRBD2, 7 bases. Deletions cut 3 bases from V and 3 bases from J, with 13 bases between. The CDR3 contains 15 residues. Germline CDR1 and CDR2: LNHDA and SQIVND (reference sequence). CDR3 residues: CASSMEGGGTDTQYF. The CDR3 DNA is TGTGCCAGTAGTATGGAGGGAGGGGGAACAGATACGCAGTATTTT.

CDR3 sequence (DNA): TGTGCCAGCTTGGAGGGCGGGGCAGAGACCCAGTACTTC. Amino acids: CASLEGGAETQYF. The chain employs TRBV5-8 and TRBJ2-5, with D perhaps matching TRBD2 (6 bases). CDR3 length: 13 residues. CDR1 is SGHTS, CDR2 YDEGEE, per germline. The V gene lost 7 bases and the J gene lost 4 bases, with 14 bases spanning the gap.

This sequence joins TRBV5-1 and TRBJ2-7; 9 bases align to TRBD1. The V segment lost 6 bases and the J segment 7 bases; nucleotides outside the gene matches: 11. This CDR3 spans 14 amino acids. From germline, CDR1 is SGHRS and CDR2 YFSETQ. The CDR3 reads CASTLGQGRGEQYF. The DNA of the CDR3 is TGCGCCAGCACCCTGGGACAGGGAAGAGGAGAGCAGTACTTC.

V usage is TRBV3-1 (or the pseudogene TRBV3-2) and J usage is TRBJ2-3; 9 nucleotides agree with TRBD2. Trimming took 8 bases from V and 1 from J; bases not matched to a gene: 4. CDR1 is LGHDT and CDR2 is YNNKEL in the germline V gene (reference sequence). The CDR3 has 14 amino acids. CDR3 residues: CASGWTSGTDTQYF. The CDR3 coding sequence is TGTGCCAGCGGATGGACTAGCGGCACAGATACGCAGTATTTT.

The chain couples TRBV7-2 to TRBJ2-5; 8 nucleotides line up with TRBD2. J gave up 5 bases and V 2 bases, and 10 bases lay outside the gene matches. CDR1 is SGHTA, CDR2 FQGNSA, per germline. This CDR3 comprises 16 residues. The CDR3 nucleotides are TGTGCCAGCAGCTTATTAGCGGGATTACCGGCCGAGACCCAGTACTTC. Its translation is CASSLLAGLPAETQYF.

The rearrangement joins TRBV12-5 to TRBJ1-3, with D maybe TRBD1 (5 bases). Germline-derived CDR1 and CDR2 are LGHNT and FRNRAP. The V end lost 6 bases, the J end lost 5 bases, and 44 bases lay between the germline ends. This CDR3 has 24 residues. CDR3: CASGTGRGGTAESIRGAERNTIYF. For the CDR3, the DNA is TGTGCTAGTGGGACGGGGCGTGGAGGTACGGCAGAATCAATCCGCGGGGCTGAGCGAAACACCATATATTTT.

This clone was found once. The V gene is TRBV6-2 or TRBV6-3, the J gene TRBJ2-3, with D tentatively TRBD2 (7 bases). This CDR3 is 15 amino acids long. Trimming removed 6 bases at V and 11 bases at J, with 24 bases between. Germline V gene sequence: CDR1 MNHEY, CDR2 SVGEGT. The CDR3 DNA sequence: TGTGCCAGCAGCGACGGCGGGGGCATGGGGGATGAGCAGTATTTT. It is translated as CASSDGGGMGDEQYF.

This chain connects TRBV6-5 to TRBJ2-7; 10 bases fit TRBD2. Trimming cost V 5 bases and J 6 bases; bases outside gene matches: 7. The CDR3 totals 14 residues. CDR1 is MNHEY and CDR2 is SVGAGI in the germline V gene. The CDR3 protein is CASSTSGRDAEQYF. CDR3 coding DNA: TGTGCCAGCAGTACCAGCGGGAGGGATGCCGAGCAGTACTTC.

The V gene is TRBV7-9, the J gene TRBJ2-5; the D is unclear. Germline V gives CDR1 SEHNR, CDR2 FQNEAQ (reference sequence). The V and J ends lost 5 bases and 5 bases respectively, with 21 bases between them. This CDR3 is 16 amino acids long. DNA for the CDR3: TGTGCCAGCAGCCCCGTCGTTGGGCAAAGGATGGAGACCCAGTACTTC. It yields the protein CASSPVVGQRMETQYF.

The V and J genes are TRBV15 and TRBJ2-1; TRBD2 aligns across 16 bases. This CDR3 has 18 amino acids. V gave up 0 bases and J gave up 6 bases; unmatched junction bases: 5. The germline V gene encodes CDR1 LNHNV and CDR2 YYDKDF (reference sequence). The CDR3 spells CATSRDRGLAGGFNEQFF. As DNA, the CDR3 is TGTGCCACCAGCAGAGATAGGGGACTAGCGGGAGGGTTCAATGAGCAGTTCTTC. Full variable domain (rest looked up from reference TRBV15 and TRBJ2-1): DAMVIQNPRYQVTQFGKPVTLSCSQTLNHNVMYWYQQKSSQAPKLLFHYYDKDFNNEADTPDNFQSRRPNTSFCFLDIRSPGLGDTAMYLCATSRDRGLAGGFNEQFFGPGTRLTVL.

The CDR3 protein is CASSYGGRDVSYEQYF. CDR3 DNA sequence: TGTGCCAGCAGTTACGGGGGGAGGGACGTCTCCTACGAGCAGTACTTC. The V and J genes are TRBV6-5 and TRBJ2-7; 7 nucleotides agree with TRBD2. The CDR3 spans 16 residues. With V trimmed by 2 bases and J by 0 bases, 7 bases remained unmatched. Germline V lookup: CDR1 MNHEY, CDR2 SVGAGI.

V and J are TRBV28 and TRBJ2-3, with D perhaps matching TRBD1 (5 bases). CDR1 and CDR2 (germline): MDHEN, SYDVKM. The CDR3 has 14 amino acids. The V gene lost 4 bases and the J gene lost 0 bases, with 8 bases spanning the gap. CDR3 in DNA: TGTGCCAGCAGTTCAGGGCTTAGCACAGATACGCAGTATTTT. Translated: CASSSGLSTDTQYF.

The chain joins TRBV4-1 to TRBJ1-1, with TRBD1 matching 10 bases. J gave up 4 bases and V 1 base, and 3 bases lay outside the gene matches. Germline-derived CDR1 and CDR2 are MGHRA and YSYEKL. This CDR3 contains 15 residues. CDR3 sequence (DNA): TGCGCCAGCAGCCAAGGGGACAGGGGCGGCACTGAAGCTTTCTTT. Translating it yields CASSQGDRGGTEAFF.

This sequence joins TRBV28 and TRBJ1-5; 10 bases match TRBD1. Germline V gene lookup returns CDR1 MDHEN and CDR2 SYDVKM. The V and J ends lost 7 bases and 4 bases, in that order; junction bases with no gene match: 7. This CDR3 has 15 amino acids. CDR3 region: CASTSGQGFNQPQHF. The CDR3 DNA follows: TGTGCCAGCACCTCGGGACAGGGGTTTAATCAGCCCCAGCATTTT.

The chain has TRBV10-2 and TRBJ1-3, with 10 bases matching TRBD1. The CDR3 has 15 amino acids. J was trimmed by 2 bases and V by 4 bases; bases with no gene match: 2. CDR1 and CDR2 (germline): WSHSY, SAAADI. CDR3 in DNA: TGCGCCAGCAGTGCCGGGACAGGGGCTGGAAACACCATATATTTT. Its translation is CASSAGTGAGNTIYF.

This chain links TRBV2 with TRBJ1-1; weak D call: TRBD1 (6 bases). The V and J ends lost 8 bases and 1 base respectively, with 14 bases between them. The CDR3 contains 14 residues. Germline V gene data show CDR1 as SNHLY and CDR2 as FYNNEI. In DNA form, the CDR3 reads TGTGCCAGCGAGGATCAGGGGTGGAACACTGAAGCTTTCTTT. Translating it yields CASEDQGWNTEAFF.

This chain connects TRBV5-1 to TRBJ1-2; TRBD1 agrees at 7 bases. The CDR3 has 13 amino acids. Germline lookup yields CDR1 SGHRS and CDR2 YFSETQ. Trimming cost V 0 bases and J 8 bases; bases outside gene matches: 4. CDR3 sequence: CASSLAGGKGYTF. Here the CDR3 DNA reads TGCGCCAGCAGCTTGGCAGGGGGAAAAGGCTACACCTTC.

The genes are TRBV27 and TRBJ2-4; 9 nucleotides match TRBD1. This CDR3 has 16 amino acids. Germline lookup yields CDR1 MNHEY and CDR2 SMNVEV (reference sequence). V dropped 2 bases and J dropped 3; count of bases not matched to a gene: 5. CDR3 nucleotide sequence: TGTGCCAGCAGTTTAGGTGGGACAGGGCACAAAAACATTCAGTACTTC. It codes for CASSLGGTGHKNIQYF.

The chain carries TRBV25-1 and TRBJ1-1; no clear D. CDR1 is MGHDK and CDR2 is SYGVNS in the germline V gene. The CDR3 consists of 13 residues. The germline V and J ends were trimmed by 10 bases and 4 bases, with 16 bases remaining between them. As DNA, the CDR3 is TGTGCCACCAGAAGTTATGAGTTCACTGAAGCTTTCTTT. This gives the protein CATRSYEFTEAFF.

V is TRBV7-2 and J is TRBJ2-3; 8 bases are a match to TRBD2. The junction had 6 bases not matched to a gene; V was cut back by 0 bases and J by 7 bases. There are 15 residues in the CDR3. Germline V gives CDR1 SGHTA, CDR2 FQGNSA. CDR3 sequence reads: CASSLASGTRNTQYF. CDR3 DNA: TGTGCCAGCAGCTTAGCTAGCGGGACCCGAAATACGCAGTATTTT.

This clone appeared a few times. J is TRBJ2-1 and V is TRBV5-1; 10 nucleotides match TRBD2. The CDR3 has 15 residues. V shed 0 bases, J shed 7 bases, and the junction held 4 bases outside the gene matches. CDR1 and CDR2 (germline): SGHRS, YFSETQ. The CDR3 DNA is TGCGCCAGCAGCTTGGGGGCTAGCGGGAGTAATGAGCAGTTCTTC. This encodes CASSLGASGSNEQFF.

The rearrangement uses TRBV19 and TRBJ1-3; D is unresolved. The CDR3 sequence is 14 residues long. Per germline, CDR1 LNHDA and CDR2 SQIVND (reference sequence). The V end lost 7 bases, the J end lost 3 bases, and 13 bases lay between the germline ends. This chain's CDR3 is CASISWRSGNTIYF. The CDR3 DNA is TGTGCCAGTATCAGCTGGAGGAGTGGAAACACCATATATTTT.

V gene TRBV28 combines with J gene TRBJ1-2; no clear D. V lost 5 bases, J lost 0 bases, and 7 bases lay in between. The length of the CDR3 is 13 residues. Germline V gene sequence: CDR1 MDHEN, CDR2 SYDVKM. This CDR3 is CASSPGANYGYTF. Here the CDR3 DNA reads TGTGCCAGCAGTCCGGGAGCTAACTATGGCTACACCTTC.

The chain is built from TRBV28 and TRBJ2-7; 9 bases map to TRBD2. The CDR3 contains 15 residues. V lost 5 bases and J lost 2; bases outside the gene matches: 7. Per the germline V gene, CDR1 is MDHEN and CDR2 is SYDVKM. This CDR3 is CASSPGLALTYEQYF. The CDR3 DNA is TGTGCCAGCAGTCCTGGACTAGCGCTTACCTACGAGCAGTACTTC.

This chain links TRBV7-9 with TRBJ2-3; 7 bases map to TRBD2. Germline lookup yields CDR1 SEHNR and CDR2 FQNEAQ (reference sequence). The trim removed 5 bases at V and 1 base at J, leaving 9 bases unmatched. The CDR3 runs to 16 residues. The CDR3 loop reads CASSLYGAGGTDTQYF. The CDR3, as DNA: TGTGCCAGCAGCCTCTACGGGGCGGGGGGCACAGATACGCAGTATTTT.